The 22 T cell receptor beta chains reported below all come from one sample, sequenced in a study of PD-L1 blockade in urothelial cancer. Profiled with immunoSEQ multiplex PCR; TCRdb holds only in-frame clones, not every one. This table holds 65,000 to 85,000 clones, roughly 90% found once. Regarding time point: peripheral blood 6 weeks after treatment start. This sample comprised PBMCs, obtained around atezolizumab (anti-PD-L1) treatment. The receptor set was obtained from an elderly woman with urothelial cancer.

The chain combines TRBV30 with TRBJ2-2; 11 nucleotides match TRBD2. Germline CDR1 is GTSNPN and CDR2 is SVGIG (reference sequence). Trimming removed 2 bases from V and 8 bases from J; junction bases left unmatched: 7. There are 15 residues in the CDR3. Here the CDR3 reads CAWSPGLAEGGELFF. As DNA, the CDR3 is TGTGCCTGGAGTCCGGGACTAGCGGAGGGGGGGGAGCTGTTTTTT.

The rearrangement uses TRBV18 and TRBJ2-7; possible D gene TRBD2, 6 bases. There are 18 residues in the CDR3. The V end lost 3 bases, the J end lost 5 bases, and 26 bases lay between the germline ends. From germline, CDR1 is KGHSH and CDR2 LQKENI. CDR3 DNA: TGTGCCAGCTCACCGCTAGACGGGAGTGGCTTCTTCCTCCACGAGCAGTACTTC. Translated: CASSPLDGSGFFLHEQYF.

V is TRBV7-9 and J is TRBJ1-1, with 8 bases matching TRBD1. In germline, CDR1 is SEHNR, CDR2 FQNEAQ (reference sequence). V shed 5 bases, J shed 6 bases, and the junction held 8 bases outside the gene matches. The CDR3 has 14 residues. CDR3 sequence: CASSPQGGIPEAFF. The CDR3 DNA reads TGTGCCAGCAGCCCACAGGGGGGTATCCCTGAAGCTTTCTTT.

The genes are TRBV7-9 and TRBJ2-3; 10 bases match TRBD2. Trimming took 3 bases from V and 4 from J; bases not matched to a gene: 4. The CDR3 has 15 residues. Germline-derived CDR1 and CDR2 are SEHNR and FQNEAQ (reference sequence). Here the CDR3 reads CASSFGLAAPDTQYF. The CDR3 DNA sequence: TGTGCCAGCAGCTTTGGACTAGCGGCCCCAGATACGCAGTATTTT.

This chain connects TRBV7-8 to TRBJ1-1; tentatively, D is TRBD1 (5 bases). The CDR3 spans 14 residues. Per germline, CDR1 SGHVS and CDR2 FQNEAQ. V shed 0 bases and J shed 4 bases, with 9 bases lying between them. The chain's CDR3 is CASSLAGRGTEAFF. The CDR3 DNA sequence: TGTGCCAGCAGCTTAGCGGGGCGGGGCACTGAAGCTTTCTTT. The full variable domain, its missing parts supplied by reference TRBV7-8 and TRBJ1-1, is GAGVSQSPRYKVAKRGQDVALRCDPISGHVSLFWYQQALGQGPEFLTYFQNEAQLDKSGLPSDRFFAERPEGSVSTLKIQRTQQEDSAVYLCASSLAGRGTEAFFGQGTRLTVV.

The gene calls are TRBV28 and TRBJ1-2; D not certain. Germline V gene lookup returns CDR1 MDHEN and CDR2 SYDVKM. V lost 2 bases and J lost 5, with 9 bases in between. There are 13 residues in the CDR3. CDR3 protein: CASSLGRQYGYTF. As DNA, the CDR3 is TGTGCCAGCAGTTTAGGGCGCCAGTATGGCTACACCTTC.

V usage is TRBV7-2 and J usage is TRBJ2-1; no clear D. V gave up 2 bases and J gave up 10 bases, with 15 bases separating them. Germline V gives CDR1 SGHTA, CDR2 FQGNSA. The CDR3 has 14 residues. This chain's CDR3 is CASSLFGPSGEQFF. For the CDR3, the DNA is TGTGCCAGCAGCTTATTTGGTCCATCCGGGGAGCAGTTCTTC. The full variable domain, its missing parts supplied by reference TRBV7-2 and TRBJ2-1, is GAGVSQSPSNKVTEKGKDVELRCDPISGHTALYWYRQSLGQGLEFLIYFQGNSAPDKSGLPSDRFSAERTGGSVSTLTIQRTQQEDSAVYLCASSLFGPSGEQFFGPGTRLTVL.

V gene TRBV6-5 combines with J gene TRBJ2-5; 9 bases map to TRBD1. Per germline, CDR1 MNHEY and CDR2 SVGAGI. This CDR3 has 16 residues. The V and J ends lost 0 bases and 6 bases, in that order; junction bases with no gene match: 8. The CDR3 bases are TGTGCCAGCAGTTACTCCATCACAGGGGGCGGGCAGACCCAGTACTTC. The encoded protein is CASSYSITGGGQTQYF.

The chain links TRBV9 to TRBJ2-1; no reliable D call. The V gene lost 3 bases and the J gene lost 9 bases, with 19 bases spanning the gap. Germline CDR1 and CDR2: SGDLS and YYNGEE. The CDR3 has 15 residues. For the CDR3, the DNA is TGTGCCAGCAGCGCCGGGTGGCTAGTTGCGAGTGAGCAGTTCTTC. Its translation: CASSAGWLVASEQFF.

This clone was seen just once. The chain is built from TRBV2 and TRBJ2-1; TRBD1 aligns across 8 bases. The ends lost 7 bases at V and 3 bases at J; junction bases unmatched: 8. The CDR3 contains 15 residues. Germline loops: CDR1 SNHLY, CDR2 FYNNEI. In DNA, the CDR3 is TGTGCCAGCACTCCGGACAGGGCGAGCTACAATGAGCAGTTCTTC. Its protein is CASTPDRASYNEQFF.

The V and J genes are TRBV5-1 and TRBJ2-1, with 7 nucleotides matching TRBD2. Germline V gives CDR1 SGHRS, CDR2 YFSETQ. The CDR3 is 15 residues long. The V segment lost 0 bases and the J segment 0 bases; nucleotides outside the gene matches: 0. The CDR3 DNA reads TGCGCCAGCAGCTTGGGGGGGGGCTCCTACAATGAGCAGTTCTTC. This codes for CASSLGGGSYNEQFF.

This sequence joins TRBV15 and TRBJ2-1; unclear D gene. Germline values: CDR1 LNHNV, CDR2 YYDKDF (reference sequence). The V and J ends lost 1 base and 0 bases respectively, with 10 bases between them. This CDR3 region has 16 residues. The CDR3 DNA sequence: TGTGCCACCAGCAGAGTGTCCCGTAGCTCCTACAATGAGCAGTTCTTC. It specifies CATSRVSRSSYNEQFF.

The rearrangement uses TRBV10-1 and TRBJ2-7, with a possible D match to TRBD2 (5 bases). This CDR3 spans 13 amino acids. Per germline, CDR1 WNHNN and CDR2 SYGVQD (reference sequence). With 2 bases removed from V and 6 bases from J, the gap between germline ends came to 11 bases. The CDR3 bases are TGCGCCAGCAGTGAGACTAGTTTAGGCGAGCAGTACTTC. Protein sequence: CASSETSLGEQYF.

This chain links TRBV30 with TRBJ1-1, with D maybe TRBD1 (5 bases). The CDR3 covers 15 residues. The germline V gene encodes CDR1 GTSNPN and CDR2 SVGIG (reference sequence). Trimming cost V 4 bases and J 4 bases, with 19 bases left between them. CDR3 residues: CAWKGRGAGVTEAFF. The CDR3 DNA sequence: TGTGCCTGGAAAGGGAGAGGGGCGGGAGTCACTGAAGCTTTCTTT.

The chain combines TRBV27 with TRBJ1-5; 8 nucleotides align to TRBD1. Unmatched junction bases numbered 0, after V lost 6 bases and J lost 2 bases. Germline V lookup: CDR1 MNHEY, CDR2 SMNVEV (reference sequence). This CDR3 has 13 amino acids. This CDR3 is CASRTGGNQPQHF. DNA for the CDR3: TGTGCCAGCAGGACAGGGGGCAATCAGCCCCAGCATTTT.

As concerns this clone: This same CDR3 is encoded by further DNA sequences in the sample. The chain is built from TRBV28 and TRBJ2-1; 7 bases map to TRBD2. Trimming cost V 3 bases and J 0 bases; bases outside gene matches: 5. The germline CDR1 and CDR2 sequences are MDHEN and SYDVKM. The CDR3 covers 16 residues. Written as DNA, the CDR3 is TGTGCCAGCAGTTTGGCTAGCGGTTCCTCCTACAATGAGCAGTTCTTC. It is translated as CASSLASGSSYNEQFF.

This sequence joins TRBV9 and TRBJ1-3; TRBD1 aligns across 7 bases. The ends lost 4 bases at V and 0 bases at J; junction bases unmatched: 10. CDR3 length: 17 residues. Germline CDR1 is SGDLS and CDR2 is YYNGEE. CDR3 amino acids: CASSTKGQSLSGNTIYF. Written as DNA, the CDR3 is TGTGCCAGCAGCACCAAGGGACAGTCACTCTCTGGAAACACCATATATTTT.

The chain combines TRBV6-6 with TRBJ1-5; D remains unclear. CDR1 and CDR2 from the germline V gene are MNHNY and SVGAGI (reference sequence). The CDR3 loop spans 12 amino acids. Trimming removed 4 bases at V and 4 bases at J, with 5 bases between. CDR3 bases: TGTGCCAGCAGTTTCCTGAATCAGCCCCAGCATTTT. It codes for CASSFLNQPQHF.

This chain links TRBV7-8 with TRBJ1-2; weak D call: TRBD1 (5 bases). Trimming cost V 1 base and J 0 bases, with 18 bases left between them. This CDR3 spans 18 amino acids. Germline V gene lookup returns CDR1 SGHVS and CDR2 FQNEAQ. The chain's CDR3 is CASSLEGAGAPANYGYTF. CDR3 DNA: TGTGCCAGCAGCTTAGAAGGGGCAGGAGCCCCCGCTAACTATGGCTACACCTTC. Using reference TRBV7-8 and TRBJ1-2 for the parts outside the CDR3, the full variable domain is GAGVSQSPRYKVAKRGQDVALRCDPISGHVSLFWYQQALGQGPEFLTYFQNEAQLDKSGLPSDRFFAERPEGSVSTLKIQRTQQEDSAVYLCASSLEGAGAPANYGYTFGSGTRLTVV.

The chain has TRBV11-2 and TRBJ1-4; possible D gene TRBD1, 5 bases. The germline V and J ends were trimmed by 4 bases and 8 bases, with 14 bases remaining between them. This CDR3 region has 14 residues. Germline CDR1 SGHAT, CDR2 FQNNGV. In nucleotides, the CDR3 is TGTGCCAGCAGCTGGGACTTCGCCGGGGAAAAACTGTTTTTT. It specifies CASSWDFAGEKLFF.

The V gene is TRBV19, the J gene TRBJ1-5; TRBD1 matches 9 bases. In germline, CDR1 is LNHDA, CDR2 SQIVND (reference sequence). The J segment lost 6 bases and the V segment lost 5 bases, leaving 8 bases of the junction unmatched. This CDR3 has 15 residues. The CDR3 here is CASSQATGGGQPQHF. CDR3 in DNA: TGTGCCAGTAGTCAAGCAACAGGGGGCGGTCAGCCCCAGCATTTT.

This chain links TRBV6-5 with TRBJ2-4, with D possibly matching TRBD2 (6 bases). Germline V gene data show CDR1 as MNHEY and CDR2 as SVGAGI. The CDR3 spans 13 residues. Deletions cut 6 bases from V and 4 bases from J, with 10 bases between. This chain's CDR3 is CASSPGRKNIQYF. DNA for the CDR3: TGTGCCAGCAGCCCCGGGAGAAAAAACATTCAGTACTTC.